The clone carrying this T cell receptor beta chain was seen at least ten times. This specimen comes from a study of neurological immune-mediated disorders. TCRdb re-called the 5' RACE reads with MiXCR, one entry per CDR3 protein. Among roughly 60,000 distinct CDR3 sequences listed, about 2.5% were seen once. Sequenced: PBMCs. The receptor was isolated from a man aged 45-65 years with multiple sclerosis.

CDR3 nucleotide sequence: TGCAGTGCCAGAACTAGCGGGGGAACGGAGACCCAGTACTTC. Translated, it gives CSARTSGGTETQYF. This sequence joins TRBV20-1 and TRBJ2-5; 11 nucleotides align to TRBD2. Germline loops: CDR1 DFQATT, CDR2 SNEGSKA (reference sequence). The CDR3 length is 14 residues. V dropped 6 bases and J dropped 5; count of bases not matched to a gene: 8.